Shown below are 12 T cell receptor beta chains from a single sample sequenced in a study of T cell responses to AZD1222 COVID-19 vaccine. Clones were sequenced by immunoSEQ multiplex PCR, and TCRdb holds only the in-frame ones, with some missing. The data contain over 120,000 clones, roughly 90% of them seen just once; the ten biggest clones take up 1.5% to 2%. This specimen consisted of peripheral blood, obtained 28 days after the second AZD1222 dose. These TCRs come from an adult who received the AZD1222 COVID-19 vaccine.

The CDR3 region has the DNA TGTGCCAGCAGTGATAGGCCCTCGGGGAATGGCTACACCTTC. The encoded protein is CASSDRPSGNGYTF. The V and J genes are TRBV2 and TRBJ1-2; D unclear. The CDR3 consists of 14 residues. CDR1 SNHLY and CDR2 FYNNEI come from the germline V gene. V lost 3 bases to trimming and J lost 6 bases, with 14 bases between them.

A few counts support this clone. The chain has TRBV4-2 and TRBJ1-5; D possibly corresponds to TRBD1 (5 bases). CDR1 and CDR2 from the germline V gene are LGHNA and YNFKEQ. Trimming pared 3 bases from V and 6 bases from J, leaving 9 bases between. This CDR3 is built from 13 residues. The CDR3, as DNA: TGTGCCAGCAGCCACACTAGGGGTCAGCCCCAGCATTTT. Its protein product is CASSHTRGQPQHF.

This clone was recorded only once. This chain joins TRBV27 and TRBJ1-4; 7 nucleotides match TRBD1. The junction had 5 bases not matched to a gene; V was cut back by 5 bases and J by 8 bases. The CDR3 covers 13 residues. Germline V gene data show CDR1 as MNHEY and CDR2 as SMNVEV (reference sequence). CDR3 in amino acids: CASSPWTGEKLFF. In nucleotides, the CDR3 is TGTGCCAGCAGTCCCTGGACAGGCGAAAAACTGTTTTTT. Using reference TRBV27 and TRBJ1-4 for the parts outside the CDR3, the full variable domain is EAQVTQNPRYLITVTGKKLTVTCSQNMNHEYMSWYRQDPGLGLRQIYYSMNVEVTDKGDVPEGYKVSRKEKRNFPLILESPSPNQTSLYFCASSPWTGEKLFFGSGTQLSVL.

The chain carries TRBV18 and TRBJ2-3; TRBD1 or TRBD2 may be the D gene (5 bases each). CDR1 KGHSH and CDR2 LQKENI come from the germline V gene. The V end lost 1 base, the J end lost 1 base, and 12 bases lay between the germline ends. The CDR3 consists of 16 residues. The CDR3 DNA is TGTGCCAGCTCACCACGAGGGCTCAGGGGCACAGATACGCAGTATTTT. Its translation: CASSPRGLRGTDTQYF.

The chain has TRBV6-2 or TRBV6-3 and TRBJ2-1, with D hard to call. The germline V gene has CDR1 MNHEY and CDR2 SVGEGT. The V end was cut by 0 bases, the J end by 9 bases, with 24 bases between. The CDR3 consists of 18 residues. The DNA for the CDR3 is TGTGCCAGCAGTTACTCGAGGACCCGGCAGGCTGCCGTCAGTGAGCAGTTCTTC. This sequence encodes CASSYSRTRQAAVSEQFF.

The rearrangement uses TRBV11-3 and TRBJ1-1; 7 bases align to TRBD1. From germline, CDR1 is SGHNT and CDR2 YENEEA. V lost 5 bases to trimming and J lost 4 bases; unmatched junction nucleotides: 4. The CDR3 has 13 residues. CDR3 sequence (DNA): TGTGCCAGCAGCCTCCAGGGGGGCACTGAAGCTTTCTTT. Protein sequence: CASSLQGGTEAFF.

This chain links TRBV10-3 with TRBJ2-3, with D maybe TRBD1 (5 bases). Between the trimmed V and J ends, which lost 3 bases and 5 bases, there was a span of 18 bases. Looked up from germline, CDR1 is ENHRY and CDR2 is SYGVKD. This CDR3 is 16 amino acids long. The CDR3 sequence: CAISDDSSRRGDTQYF. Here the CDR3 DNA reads TGTGCCATCAGTGATGACAGTTCTCGCAGAGGAGATACGCAGTATTTT.

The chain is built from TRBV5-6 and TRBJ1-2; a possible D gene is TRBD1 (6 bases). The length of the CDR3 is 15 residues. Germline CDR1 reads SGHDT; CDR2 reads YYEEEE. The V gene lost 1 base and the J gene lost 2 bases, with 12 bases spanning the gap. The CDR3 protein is CASSLSGGANYGYTF. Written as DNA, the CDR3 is TGTGCCAGCAGCTTGAGTGGGGGGGCCAACTATGGCTACACCTTC.

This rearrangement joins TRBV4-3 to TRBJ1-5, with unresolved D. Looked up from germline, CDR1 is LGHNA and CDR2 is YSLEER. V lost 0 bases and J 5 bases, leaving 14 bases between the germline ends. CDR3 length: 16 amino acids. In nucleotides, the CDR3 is TGCGCCAGCAGCCAAGATTTGCAGAACTACCATCAGCCCCAGCATTTT. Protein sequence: CASSQDLQNYHQPQHF.

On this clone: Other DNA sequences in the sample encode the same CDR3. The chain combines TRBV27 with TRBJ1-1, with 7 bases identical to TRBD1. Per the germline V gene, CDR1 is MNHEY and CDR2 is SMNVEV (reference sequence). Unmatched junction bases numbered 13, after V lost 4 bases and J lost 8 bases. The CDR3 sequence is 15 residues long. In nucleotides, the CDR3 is TGTGCCAGCAGTTCCTACCGGACAGGTCATCCCGAAGCTTTCTTT. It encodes CASSSYRTGHPEAFF.

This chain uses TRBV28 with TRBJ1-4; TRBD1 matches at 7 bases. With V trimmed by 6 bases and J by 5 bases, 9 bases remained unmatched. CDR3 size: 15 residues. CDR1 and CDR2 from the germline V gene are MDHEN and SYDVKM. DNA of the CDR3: TGTGCCAGCAGCGGTGACAGGGCGGGGAATGAAAAACTGTTTTTT. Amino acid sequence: CASSGDRAGNEKLFF.

CDR3 nucleotides: TGTGCCAGTATCCGGACGGAAAGAGCCACTGAAGCTTTCTTT. Translated, it gives CASIRTERATEAFF. The rearrangement uses TRBV19 and TRBJ1-1; D remains ambiguous. Germline CDR1 reads LNHDA; CDR2 reads SQIVND (reference sequence). Trimming shortened V by 7 bases and J by 4 bases, and 16 bases separated the two germline ends. This CDR3 region has 14 residues.